These 12 T cell receptor beta chains share one sample of origin, sequenced in a study of blood T cell repertoires in COVID-19. The data were produced by immunoSEQ multiplex PCR, yet TCRdb's version contains in-frame clones alone and is incomplete. The sample contains 330,000 or so clones, about 87% of which appear only once. Sequencing was performed on peripheral blood. These receptors all stem from a young man with COVID-19, enrolled during active disease.

V and J are TRBV27 and TRBJ1-2; TRBD1 is a possible D gene (6 bases). The CDR3 covers 12 residues. Germline V CDR1 and CDR2: MNHEY, SMNVEV (reference sequence). The V end lost 5 bases, the J end lost 7 bases, and 11 bases lay between the germline ends. The CDR3 spells CASSKQGGGYTF. In DNA form, the CDR3 reads TGTGCCAGCAGTAAACAGGGTGGTGGCTACACCTTC.

This rearrangement joins TRBV19 to TRBJ2-1; D unclear. V lost 2 bases and J lost 4, with 3 bases in between. The CDR3 covers 12 residues. The V gene's germline CDR1 is LNHDA and CDR2 SQIVND (reference sequence). The CDR3 DNA is TGTGCCAGTAGTATACTTTACAATGAGCAGTTCTTC. Translated, it gives CASSILYNEQFF.

The gene calls are TRBV10-3 and TRBJ2-1; TRBD2 matches 13 bases. This CDR3 contains 19 residues. The germline V gene has CDR1 ENHRY and CDR2 SYGVKD. With 3 bases clipped from V and 4 bases from J, the junction kept 12 bases outside the gene matches. CDR3 in DNA: TGTGCCATCAGTGACCCTTACAGGAGACTAGCGGGGGGTTACAATGAGCAGTTCTTC. It yields the protein CAISDPYRRLAGGYNEQFF.

The chain has TRBV3-1 (or the pseudogene TRBV3-2) and TRBJ2-7; tentatively, D is TRBD2 (6 bases). Trimming shortened V by 4 bases and J by 2 bases, and 15 bases separated the two germline ends. Germline values: CDR1 LGHDT, CDR2 YNNKEL (reference sequence). The CDR3 loop spans 15 amino acids. This CDR3 reads CASSLAGTPAYEQYF. CDR3 DNA sequence: TGTGCCAGCAGCCTCGCCGGGACTCCTGCCTACGAGCAGTACTTC.

This chain joins TRBV7-2 and TRBJ1-1; TRBD1 matches at 7 bases. After removal of 6 bases from V and 0 bases from J, the junction contained 10 bases not matched to a gene. The length of the CDR3 is 16 residues. Germline CDR1 is SGHTA and CDR2 is FQGNSA. The CDR3 loop is CASSDRVLTMNTEAFF. Written as DNA, the CDR3 is TGTGCCAGCAGTGACAGGGTATTGACTATGAACACTGAAGCTTTCTTT.

The chain combines TRBV7-3 with TRBJ2-3, with 7 bases that match TRBD2. The germline gives CDR1 SGHTA, CDR2 FQGTGA. The CDR3 contains 14 residues. The ends lost 4 bases at V and 4 bases at J; junction bases unmatched: 5. CDR3 coding DNA: TGTGCCAGCAGCTCAGGACTAGAGTCAGATACGCAGTATTTT. Translation: CASSSGLESDTQYF.

For the CDR3, the DNA is TGTGCCAGCAGTTATGCGGGGGGGGCCATAGAGACCCAGTACTTC. It translates to CASSYAGGAIETQYF. The chain uses TRBV6-5 and TRBJ2-5, with TRBD2 matching 9 bases. The ends lost 3 bases at V and 4 bases at J; junction bases unmatched: 6. The CDR3 runs to 15 residues. CDR1 is MNHEY, CDR2 SVGAGI, per germline.

CDR3 residues: CASSLEYTDTQYF. The CDR3 DNA follows: TGTGCCAGCAGCTTAGAATATACAGATACGCAGTATTTT. The chain employs TRBV7-2 and TRBJ2-3; D not resolved. Trimming shortened V by 1 base and J by 3 bases, and 5 bases separated the two germline ends. Germline-derived CDR1 and CDR2 are SGHTA and FQGNSA. CDR3 length equals 13 residues.

This clone was seen a few times. The chain links TRBV18 to TRBJ2-1, with D tentatively TRBD1 (6 bases). This CDR3 has 13 amino acids. The germline CDR1 and CDR2 sequences are KGHSH and LQKENI. The germline V and J ends were trimmed by 0 bases and 7 bases, with 7 bases remaining between them. For the CDR3, the DNA is TGTGCCAGCTCACCACCCGACAGGAATGAGCAGTTCTTC. Its translation: CASSPPDRNEQFF.

J is TRBJ1-1 and V is TRBV10-3, with D possibly TRBD1 on 5 matching bases. The length of the CDR3 is 12 residues. Between the trimmed V and J ends, which lost 4 bases and 7 bases, there was a span of 10 bases. The germline V gene encodes CDR1 ENHRY and CDR2 SYGVKD. DNA for the CDR3: TGTGCCATCAGTGCGGAGGGGAATGAAGCTTTCTTT. Protein sequence: CAISAEGNEAFF.

The chain employs TRBV9 and TRBJ2-5, with 7 bases identical to TRBD1. Trimming removed 4 bases from V and 2 bases from J; junction bases left unmatched: 8. This CDR3 spans 15 amino acids. Germline V CDR1 and CDR2: SGDLS, YYNGEE. This CDR3 is CASSPRGPGQETQYF. The CDR3 DNA reads TGTGCCAGCAGCCCAAGGGGGCCTGGACAAGAGACCCAGTACTTC. The full variable domain, in which reference TRBV9 and TRBJ2-5 provide the parts outside the CDR3, is DSGVTQTPKHLITATGQRVTLRCSPRSGDLSVYWYQQSLDQGLQFLIQYYNGEERAKGNILERFSAQQFPDLHSELNLSSLELGDSALYFCASSPRGPGQETQYFGPGTRLLVL.

The chain has TRBV4-1 and TRBJ2-3, with a possible D match to TRBD1 (6 bases). CDR3 length: 16 residues. CDR1 and CDR2 (germline): MGHRA, YSYEKL. V dropped 2 bases and J dropped 2 bases, with 14 bases sitting between them. CDR3 loop: CASSQQGPPNTDTQYF. CDR3 DNA sequence: TGCGCCAGCAGCCAACAGGGGCCACCAAACACAGATACGCAGTATTTT.